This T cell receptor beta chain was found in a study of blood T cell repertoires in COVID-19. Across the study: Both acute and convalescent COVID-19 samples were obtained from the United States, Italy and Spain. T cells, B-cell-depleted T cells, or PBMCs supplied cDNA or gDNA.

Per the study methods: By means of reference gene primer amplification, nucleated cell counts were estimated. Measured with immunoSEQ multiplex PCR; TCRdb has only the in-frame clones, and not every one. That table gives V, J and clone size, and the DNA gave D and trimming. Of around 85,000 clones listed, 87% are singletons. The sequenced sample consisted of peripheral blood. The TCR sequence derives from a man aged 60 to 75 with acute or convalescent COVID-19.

The chain's CDR3 is CAWGNIAGGYTGELFF. In nucleotides, the CDR3 is TGTGCCTGGGGTAATATAGCGGGGGGGTACACCGGGGAGCTGTTTTTT. The V gene is TRBV30, the J gene TRBJ2-2; 11 bases line up with TRBD2. In germline, CDR1 is GTSNPN, CDR2 SVGIG (reference sequence). This CDR3 has 16 amino acids. V was pared by 5 bases and J by 3 bases, with 8 bases of the junction left unmatched.